The rows below give T cell receptor beta chains drawn from one sample of a study of vaccination and CD4 T cells after COVID-19. No antigen has been assigned to these receptors. MiXCR was run by TCRdb on the PCR reads, yielding one entry per CDR3 protein. The data contain about 9,200 distinct CDR3 sequences, approximately 60% of them seen just once; the ten biggest clones take up around 31%. The source material was CD4+ T cells from blood, cultured in vitro. The source is a human donor who had recovered from COVID-19. Both conserved end residues are part of each CDR3. A D gene is named only where the DNA matches it firmly. Size values are once, few and many counts, or a class for expanded clones, and some rows have none.

V	size	J	D	CDR3	DNA
TRBV7-2	NA	TRBJ2-1	TRBD2	CASSLGTSSYNEQFF	TGTGCCAGCAGCTTGGGGACTAGCTCCTACAATGAGCAGTTCTTC
TRBV19	few	TRBJ2-5	NA	CASSIDRGETQYF	TGTGCCAGTAGTATAGACAGGGGAGAGACCCAGTACTTC
TRBV20-1	NA	TRBJ2-5	NA	CSARDMGGREVTQYF	TGCAGTGCTAGAGATATGGGGGGGCGCGAGGTGACCCAGTACTTC
TRBV5-1	few	TRBJ1-2	NA	CASSPFRSMYGYTF	TGCGCCAGCAGCCCGTTTCGGTCCATGTATGGCTACACCTTC
TRBV27	NA	TRBJ1-5	NA	CASSLWGESQPQHF	TGTGCCAGCAGTTTATGGGGGGAGAGTCAGCCCCAGCATTTT
TRBV5-1	NA	TRBJ1-1	NA	CASSPAQGAFTEAFF	TGCGCCAGCAGCCCCGCGCAGGGCGCGTTCACTGAAGCTTTCTTT
TRBV27	few	TRBJ2-5	NA	CASSQAVGAQETQYF	TGTGCCAGCAGTCAAGCCGTCGGGGCCCAAGAGACCCAGTACTTC
TRBV5-4	NA	TRBJ2-3	TRBD1	CASSPLEPQGDTQYF	TGTGCCAGCAGCCCATTAGAGCCACAGGGGGATACGCAGTATTTT
TRBV7-2	few	TRBJ2-5	NA	CASSLAAGAETQYF	TGTGCCAGCAGCTTAGCGGCGGGGGCTGAGACCCAGTACTTC
TRBV19	NA	TRBJ1-5	TRBD1	CASSRGPFSNQPQHF	TGTGCCAGTAGCAGGGGGCCCTTTAGCAATCAGCCCCAGCATTTT
TRBV12-3/TRBV12-4	NA	TRBJ2-7	NA	CASSSDREVYEQYF	TGTGCCAGCAGTTCAGACAGGGAGGTCTACGAGCAGTACTTC
TRBV4-1	NA	TRBJ2-3	NA	CASSQLVQDTQYF	TGCGCCAGCAGCCAACTAGTCCAGGATACGCAGTATTTT
TRBV20-1	few	TRBJ2-3	NA	CSYSVGRTDTQYF	TGCTCTTACTCGGTGGGGCGCACAGATACGCAGTATTTT
TRBV2	NA	TRBJ2-5	TRBD2	CASSERTSGGSRRETQYF	TGTGCCAGCAGTGAACGGACTAGCGGGGGGTCTAGGAGAGAGACCCAGTACTTC
TRBV11-3	few	TRBJ1-2	NA	CASSLGGGPSYGYTF	TGTGCCAGCAGCTTAGGAGGTGGGCCAAGCTATGGCTACACCTTC
TRBV5-6	once	TRBJ1-2	NA	CASSFTGPNYGYTF	TGTGCCAGCAGCTTCACAGGGCCTAACTATGGCTACACCTTC
TRBV7-9	NA	TRBJ1-4	NA	CASSAQTGTGKLFF	TGTGCCAGCAGCGCCCAAACAGGGACCGGGAAACTGTTTTTT
TRBV7-2	NA	TRBJ2-3	NA	CASSLGGTDTQYF	TGTGCCAGCAGCTTAGGGGGGACAGATACGCAGTATTTT